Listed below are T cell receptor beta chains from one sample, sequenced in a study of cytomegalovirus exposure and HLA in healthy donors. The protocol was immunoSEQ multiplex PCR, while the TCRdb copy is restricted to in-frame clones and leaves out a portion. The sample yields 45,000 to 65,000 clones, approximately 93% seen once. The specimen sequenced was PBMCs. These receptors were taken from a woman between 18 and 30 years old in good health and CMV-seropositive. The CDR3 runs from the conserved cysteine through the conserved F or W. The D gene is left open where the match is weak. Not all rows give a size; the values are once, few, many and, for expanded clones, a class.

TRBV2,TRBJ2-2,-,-,CASSGDTGELFF,TGTGCCAGCAGTGGCGACACCGGGGAGCTGTTTTTT
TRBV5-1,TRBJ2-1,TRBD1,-,CASSKGQTDEQFF,TGCGCCAGCAGCAAGGGACAGACCGATGAGCAGTTCTTC
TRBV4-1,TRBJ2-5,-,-,CASSQELQGGETQYF,TGCGCCAGCAGCCAAGAATTACAGGGTGGCGAGACCCAGTACTTC
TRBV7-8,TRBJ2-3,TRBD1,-,CASSLNDRGAFTDTQYF,TGTGCCAGCAGCCTAAATGACAGGGGGGCCTTCACAGATACGCAGTATTTT
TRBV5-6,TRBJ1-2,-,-,CASSGGRYGYTF,TGTGCCAGCAGCGGAGGTAGATACGGCTACACCTTC
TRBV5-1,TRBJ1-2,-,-,CASRIQGLGYGYTF,TGCGCCAGCAGGATACAGGGATTAGGCTATGGCTACACCTTC
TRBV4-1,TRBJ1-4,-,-,CASSYQHGQGWEKLFF,TGCGCCAGCAGCTATCAACACGGGCAGGGCTGGGAAAAACTGTTTTTT
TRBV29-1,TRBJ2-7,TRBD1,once,CSVEKGTGTYEQYF,TGCAGCGTTGAAAAGGGGACAGGGACCTACGAGCAGTACTTC
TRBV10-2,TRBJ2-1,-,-,CASSELASAEQFF,TGCGCCAGCAGTGAACTCGCTAGTGCTGAGCAGTTCTTC
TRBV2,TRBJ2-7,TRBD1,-,CASRAGQATYEQYF,TGTGCCAGCAGGGCTGGACAGGCGACCTACGAGCAGTACTTC
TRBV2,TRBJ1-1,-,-,CASMFYENTEAFF,TGTGCCAGCATGTTCTACGAGAACACTGAAGCTTTCTTT
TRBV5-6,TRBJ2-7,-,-,CASSLSPYTYEQYF,TGTGCCAGCAGCTTGTCGCCCTATACCTACGAGCAGTACTTC
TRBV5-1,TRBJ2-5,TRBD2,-,CASSLLAGDQETQYF,TGCGCCAGCAGCTTACTAGCGGGGGACCAAGAGACCCAGTACTTC
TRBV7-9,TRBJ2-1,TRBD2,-,CASSTRSGASTFF,TGTGCCAGCAGCACCCGCAGCGGGGCCAGTACCTTCTTC
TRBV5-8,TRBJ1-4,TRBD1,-,CASSLQGVFEKLFF,TGTGCCAGCAGCTTGCAGGGGGTTTTTGAAAAACTGTTTTTT
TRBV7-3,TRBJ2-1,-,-,CASSLRGEGRYNEQFF,TGTGCCAGCAGCTTAAGGGGCGAGGGGAGGTACAATGAGCAGTTCTTC
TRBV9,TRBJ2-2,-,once,CASSVEGFGGAGELFF,TGTGCCAGCAGCGTAGAAGGATTTGGGGGGGCTGGGGAGCTGTTTTTT
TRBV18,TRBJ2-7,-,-,CASSPRRGYEQYF,TGTGCCAGCTCACCACGGAGGGGATACGAGCAGTACTTC
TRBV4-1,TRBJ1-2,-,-,CASSQTPTVNYGYTF,TGCGCCAGCAGCCAAACCCCTACAGTCAACTATGGCTACACCTTC
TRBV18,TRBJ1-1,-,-,CASSPGIEELTEAFF,TGTGCCAGCTCACCAGGTATCGAGGAGCTCACTGAAGCTTTCTTT
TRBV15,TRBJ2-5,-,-,CATSRGPEETQYF,TGTGCCACCAGCAGAGGCCCAGAAGAGACCCAGTACTTC
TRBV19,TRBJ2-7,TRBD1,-,CASSRSAGQGIVEQYF,TGTGCCAGTAGTCGGTCTGCGGGACAGGGGATTGTAGAGCAGTACTTC
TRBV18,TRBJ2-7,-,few,CASSPGQRSVYEQYF,TGTGCCAGCTCACCAGGTCAGCGTTCAGTCTACGAGCAGTACTTC
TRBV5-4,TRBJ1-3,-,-,CASSFAGGSGNTIYF,TGTGCCAGCAGCTTCGCGGGCGGCTCTGGAAACACCATATATTTT
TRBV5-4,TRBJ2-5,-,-,CASSFRGAGTQYF,TGTGCCAGCAGCTTCAGGGGGGCCGGGACCCAGTACTTC
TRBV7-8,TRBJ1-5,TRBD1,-,CASSSNRDRRRNF,TGTGCCAGCAGTTCGAACCGGGACAGGAGGAGGAATTTT
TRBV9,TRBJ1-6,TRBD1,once,CASSVGIGGGSPLHF,TGTGCCAGCAGCGTAGGTATAGGGGGCGGATCACCCCTCCACTTT
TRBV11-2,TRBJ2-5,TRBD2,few,CASSLVRGGETQYF,TGTGCCAGCAGCTTAGTACGGGGGGGTGAGACCCAGTACTTC
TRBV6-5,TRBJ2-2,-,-,CATQVGGGFGGELFF,TGTGCCACCCAGGTGGGGGGGGGCTTCGGCGGGGAGCTGTTTTTT
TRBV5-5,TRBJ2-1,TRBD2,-,CASSLEPAGGTEQFF,TGTGCCAGCAGCTTGGAACCAGCGGGGGGCACTGAGCAGTTCTTC
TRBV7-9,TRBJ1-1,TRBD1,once,CASSKRPLEEGQGNTEAFF,TGTGCCAGCAGCAAAAGACCATTAGAGGAAGGACAGGGGAACACTGAAGCTTTCTTT
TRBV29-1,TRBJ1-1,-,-,CSANQGYEAFF,TGCAGCGCGAATCAGGGCTATGAAGCTTTCTTT
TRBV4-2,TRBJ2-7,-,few,CASSSSTLNYEQYF,TGTGCCAGCAGCTCAAGCACTTTGAACTACGAGCAGTACTTC
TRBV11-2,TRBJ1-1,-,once,CASSPMGGGTPLRTEAFF,TGTGCCAGCAGCCCCATGGGTGGAGGGACGCCCCTTAGGACTGAAGCTTTCTTT
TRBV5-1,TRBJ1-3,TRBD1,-,CASSSGTGGNTIYF,TGCGCCAGCAGCAGCGGGACAGGCGGAAACACCATATATTTT